Below, 14 T cell receptor beta chains from the same sample are listed, as sequenced in a study of T cells in Graves' hyperthyroidism and ophthalmopathy. Authors of the study amplified TCR beta CDR3 regions from RNA transcripts. HTBI primers were employed in a first-round RT-PCR of the TCR CDR3. TCRdb reprocessed the multiplex PCR reads via MiXCR and lists one record per CDR3 protein. The sample includes around 800,000 distinct CDR3 sequences, 38% of them seen just once. The sequenced sample consisted of blood. The receptor set was obtained from a man between 18 and 35 years old with Graves' hyperthyroidism.

Note on this clonotype: The junction does not match germline at one end; this may be a read error. The V and J genes are TRBV29-1 and TRBJ1-4; maybe TRBD1 (5 bases). The CDR3 runs 13 residues. CDR1 and CDR2 from the germline V gene are SQVTM and ANQGSEA. The CDR3 spells CSVVSGTSEKLFF. CDR3 coding DNA: TGCAGCGTTGTATCGGGGACTAGTGAAAAACTGTTTTTT.

Many counts were recorded for this clonotype. The rearrangement uses TRBV10-2 and TRBJ2-7; D call uncertain. Trimming removed 2 bases from V and 2 bases from J, with 10 bases in between. Germline CDR1 WSHSY, CDR2 SAAADI. The CDR3 has 14 residues. The CDR3, as DNA: TGCGCCAGCAGTGAGGTGGACGGACCCTACGAGCAGTACTTC. This encodes CASSEVDGPYEQYF.

A word on this clonotype: It may be a read error: a sequence one base away is much more abundant. V gene TRBV7-9 combines with J gene TRBJ1-6; the D is unclear. Trimming stripped 4 bases from V and 7 bases from J, with 8 bases between. CDR3 length: 13 residues. The germline CDR1 and CDR2 sequences are SEHNR and FQNEAQ (reference sequence). The CDR3 sequence: CASSSPRNSPLHF. CDR3 DNA: TGTGCCAGCAGCTCCCCCAGAAATTCACCCCTCCACTTT.

This clonotype was seen ten or more times. V is TRBV29-1 and J is TRBJ1-1, with 7 bases aligning to TRBD1. The J segment lost 4 bases and the V segment lost 7 bases, leaving 9 bases of the junction unmatched. Per the germline V gene, CDR1 is SQVTM and CDR2 is ANQGSEA. This CDR3 has 13 residues. For the CDR3, the DNA is TGCAGCGGGGAACAGGGGTCTGGCACTGAAGCTTTCTTT. Translation gives CSGEQGSGTEAFF.

The chain joins TRBV7-2 to TRBJ1-1, with D unclear. V was trimmed by 1 base and J by 1 base, leaving 16 bases between them. CDR3 length: 17 residues. Germline loops: CDR1 SGHTA, CDR2 FQGNSA. The CDR3 DNA sequence: TGTGCCAGCAGCTTAGTCCCCCAGGTGGCTTCGAACACTGAAGCTTTCTTT. As protein: CASSLVPQVASNTEAFF.

J is TRBJ2-7 and V is TRBV7-8; TRBD1 matches 7 bases. The germline V gene has CDR1 SGHVS and CDR2 FQNEAQ. CDR3 length: 20 residues. V lost 4 bases to trimming and J lost 0 bases; unmatched junction nucleotides: 21. CDR3 DNA sequence: TGTGCCAGCAGCTCACCGCCTCCAGGGGGTACTGGCGGAAGCTCCTACGAGCAGTACTTC. It specifies CASSSPPPGGTGGSSYEQYF. Filled out from reference TRBV7-8 and TRBJ2-7, the complete variable domain reads GAGVSQSPRYKVAKRGQDVALRCDPISGHVSLFWYQQALGQGPEFLTYFQNEAQLDKSGLPSDRFFAERPEGSVSTLKIQRTQQEDSAVYLCASSSPPPGGTGGSSYEQYFGPGTRLTVT.

This clonotype has at least ten counts. This chain links TRBV10-3 with TRBJ1-6; unclear D gene. Germline assignment: CDR1 ENHRY and CDR2 SYGVKD. The CDR3 sequence is 16 residues long. Trimming left V 0 bases short and J 1 base short, with 7 bases between. The chain's CDR3 is CAISESKVSYNSPLHF. The CDR3 DNA reads as TGTGCCATCAGTGAGTCGAAGGTTTCCTATAATTCACCCCTCCACTTT.

The chain employs TRBV15 and TRBJ2-7; D could derive from TRBD1 or TRBD2 (6 bases each). V was clipped by 6 bases and J by 2 bases, with 23 bases between them. This CDR3 has 17 residues. Germline V gene lookup returns CDR1 LNHNV and CDR2 YYDKDF (reference sequence). The CDR3 region has the DNA TGTGCCACCAGGGACATTTCAAGGAGGGGGGTTACCTACGAGCAGTACTTC. Its translation: CATRDISRRGVTYEQYF.

V is TRBV6-4 and J is TRBJ1-1; D remains unclear. CDR1 MRHNA and CDR2 SNTAGT come from the germline V gene. V dropped 6 bases and J dropped 0 bases, with 11 bases sitting between them. The CDR3 spans 14 residues. CDR3 bases: TGTGCCAGCAGAGAGACAAATATGAACACTGAAGCTTTCTTT. It yields the protein CASRETNMNTEAFF.

In the case of this clonotype: A much larger clone lies a single base off, so this may be a read error. The chain combines TRBV10-3 with TRBJ2-5; D is ambiguous. The CDR3 runs 15 residues. Between the trimmed V and J ends, which lost 6 bases and 1 base, there was a span of 15 bases. Looked up from germline, CDR1 is ENHRY and CDR2 is SYGVKD. The CDR3 nucleotides read TGTGCCATCAGCGTTGATCCCTCCCGCCAAGAGACCCAGTACTTC. Protein product: CAISVDPSRQETQYF.

Many counts were recorded for this clonotype. The chain uses TRBV2 and TRBJ2-2, with 7 bases matching TRBD1. V dropped 6 bases and J dropped 0; count of bases not matched to a gene: 4. Germline V lookup: CDR1 SNHLY, CDR2 FYNNEI. There are 15 residues in the CDR3. The CDR3 here is CASRWGTANTGELFF. The CDR3 nucleotides are TGTGCCAGCAGGTGGGGGACAGCGAACACCGGGGAGCTGTTTTTT.

This clonotype was seen at least ten times. The chain links TRBV29-1 to TRBJ1-1; D is possibly TRBD1 (6 bases). CDR3 length equals 11 residues. V shed 4 bases and J shed 11 bases, with 14 bases lying between them. The germline gives CDR1 SQVTM, CDR2 ANQGSEA. Written as DNA, the CDR3 is TGCAGCGTTGGGGATACAGGGCTTGCTTTCTTT. Protein product: CSVGDTGLAFF.

J is TRBJ1-1 and V is TRBV6-5, with no clear D. CDR1 MNHEY and CDR2 SVGAGI come from the germline V gene. The CDR3 loop spans 12 amino acids. Trimming cost V 4 bases and J 10 bases, with 13 bases left between them. The CDR3 DNA reads as TGTGCCAGCAGTTCGCCGGGTGATGTAGCTTTCTTT. Its translation is CASSSPGDVAFF.

The genes are TRBV29-1 and TRBJ1-2; 8 nucleotides line up with TRBD1. The CDR3 is 16 amino acids. V dropped 3 bases and J dropped 3; count of bases not matched to a gene: 12. From germline, CDR1 is SQVTM and CDR2 ANQGSEA. CDR3 nucleotides: TGCAGCGTTGATAGACTAGGCGACAGGGGAGACTATGGCTACACCTTC. As protein: CSVDRLGDRGDYGYTF.